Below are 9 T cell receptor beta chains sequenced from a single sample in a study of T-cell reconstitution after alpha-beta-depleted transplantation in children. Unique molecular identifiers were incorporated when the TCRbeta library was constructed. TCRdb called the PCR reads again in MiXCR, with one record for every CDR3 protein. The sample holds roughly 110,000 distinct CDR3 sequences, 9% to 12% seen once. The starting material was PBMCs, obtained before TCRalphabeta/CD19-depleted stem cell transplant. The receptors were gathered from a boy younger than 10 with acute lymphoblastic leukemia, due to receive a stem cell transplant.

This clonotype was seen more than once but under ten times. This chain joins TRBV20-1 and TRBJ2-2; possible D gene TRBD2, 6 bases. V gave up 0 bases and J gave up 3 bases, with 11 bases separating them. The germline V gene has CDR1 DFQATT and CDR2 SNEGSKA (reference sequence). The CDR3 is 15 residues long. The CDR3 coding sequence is TGCAGTGCTAGAGATCTTAGCGGATACACCGGGGAGCTGTTTTTT. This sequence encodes CSARDLSGYTGELFF.

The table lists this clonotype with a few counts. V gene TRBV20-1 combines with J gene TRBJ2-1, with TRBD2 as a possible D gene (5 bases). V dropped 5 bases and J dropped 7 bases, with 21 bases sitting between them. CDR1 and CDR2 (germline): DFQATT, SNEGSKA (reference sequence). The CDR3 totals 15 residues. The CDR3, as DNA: TGCAGTGCTCCGGGGATCTGGGCCAAGAGGAATGAGCAGTTCTTC. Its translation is CSAPGIWAKRNEQFF.

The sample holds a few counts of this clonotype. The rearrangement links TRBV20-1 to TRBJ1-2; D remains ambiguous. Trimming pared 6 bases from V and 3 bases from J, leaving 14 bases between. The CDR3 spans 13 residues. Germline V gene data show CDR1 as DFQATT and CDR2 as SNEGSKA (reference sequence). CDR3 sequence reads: CSAPTRFYYGYTF. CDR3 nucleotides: TGCAGTGCCCCGACACGTTTTTACTATGGCTACACCTTC.

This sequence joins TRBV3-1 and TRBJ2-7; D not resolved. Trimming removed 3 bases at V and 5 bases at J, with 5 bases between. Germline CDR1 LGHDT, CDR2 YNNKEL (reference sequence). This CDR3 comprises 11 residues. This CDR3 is CASSHSHEQYF. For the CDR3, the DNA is TGTGCCAGCAGCCATAGCCACGAGCAGTACTTC.

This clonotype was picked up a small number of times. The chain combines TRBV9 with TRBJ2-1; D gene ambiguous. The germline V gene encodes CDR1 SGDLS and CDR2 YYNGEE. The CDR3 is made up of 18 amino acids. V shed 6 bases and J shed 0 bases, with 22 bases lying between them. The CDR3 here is CASNARLSIKSSYNEQFF. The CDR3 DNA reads TGTGCCAGCAACGCCCGACTCTCCATAAAAAGCTCCTACAATGAGCAGTTCTTC.

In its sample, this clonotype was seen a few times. CDR3 in amino acids: CASSAVRVTRGEQYF. Written as DNA, the CDR3 is TGTGCCAGCAGTGCCGTGAGGGTGACCAGGGGCGAGCAGTACTTC. The chain is built from TRBV25-1 and TRBJ2-7; perhaps TRBD1 as D (6 bases). V dropped 4 bases and J dropped 6 bases, with 19 bases sitting between them. The germline gives CDR1 MGHDK, CDR2 SYGVNS. CDR3 size: 15 residues.

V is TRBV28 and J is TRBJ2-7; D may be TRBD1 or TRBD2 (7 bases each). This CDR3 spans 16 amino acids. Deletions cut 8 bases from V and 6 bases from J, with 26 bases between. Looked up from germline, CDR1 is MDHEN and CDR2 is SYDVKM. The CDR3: CASRPGGGRARSEQYF. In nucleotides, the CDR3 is TGTGCCAGCCGACCAGGGGGGGGCAGGGCTCGAAGCGAGCAGTACTTC.

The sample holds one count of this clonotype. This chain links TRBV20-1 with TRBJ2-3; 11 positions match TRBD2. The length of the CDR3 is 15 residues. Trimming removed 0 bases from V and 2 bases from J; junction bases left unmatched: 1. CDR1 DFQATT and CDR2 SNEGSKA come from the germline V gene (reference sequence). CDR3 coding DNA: TGCAGTGCTAGAGAACTAGCGGGGGTCACAGATACGCAGTATTTT. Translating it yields CSARELAGVTDTQYF.

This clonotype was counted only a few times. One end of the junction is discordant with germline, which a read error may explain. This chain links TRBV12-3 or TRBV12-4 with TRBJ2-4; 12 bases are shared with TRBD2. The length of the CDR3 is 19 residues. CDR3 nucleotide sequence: TGTACCAGCAGTCCGAGACTAGCGGGGGAGAGGTTAGGCAAAAACATTCAGTACTTC. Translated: CTSSPRLAGERLGKNIQYF.